Listed below are T cell receptor beta chains from one sample, sequenced in a study of cytomegalovirus exposure and HLA in healthy donors. Some clones are missing from TCRdb's copy, which holds only in-frame ones; the method was immunoSEQ multiplex PCR. The sample has 150,000 or so clones, approximately 80% seen once. The sample was PBMCs. These receptors all come from a man aged 25-40 years in good health and CMV-seropositive. Both conserved end residues are part of each CDR3. Each record gives: V gene, CDR3 protein.

>TRBV19
CASSATGTVYNEQFF
>TRBV27
CASSLLVAGGGTDTQYF
>TRBV10-1
CASSATQGSTEAFF
>TRBV5-1
CASSLWTGDQTGGNTIYF
>TRBV29-1
CSVGGDRAYGYTF
>TRBV7-2
CASSLAQGWVADTQYF
>TRBV7-8
CASRKEGVSTEAFF
>TRBV5-6
CASSLGQGEGYTF
>TRBV6-1
CASSSSRDSEAFF
>TRBV7-2
CASSYPEGARETQYF
>TRBV7-9
CAWAGSNSNYGYTF
>TRBV6-4
CASSPGDTNYGYTF
>TRBV6-1
CASSGSRTGELFF
>TRBV28
CASSETGGVRDTIYF
>TRBV7-8
CASSLSWGVNTGELFF
>TRBV28
CASTQQGYEQYF
>TRBV7-9
CASSPDRVIADTQYF
>TRBV28
CASISRPSGREQYF
>TRBV4-1
CASSPTRTGVNEKLFF
>TRBV4-1
CASRSGREGDTQYF
>TRBV25-1
CASSSEYRTGGADTQYF
>TRBV6-6
CATDRGSYGYTF
>TRBV5-1
CASSLVAGGNTGELFF
>TRBV5-6
CASSATVYSGNTIYF
>TRBV9
CASSVGGGIPDTQYF